The clone carrying this TCR beta chain was found many times. There are 15 residues in the CDR3. Germline CDR1 is DFQATT and CDR2 is SNEGSKA (reference sequence). V dropped 3 bases and J dropped 4; count of bases not matched to a gene: 11. These data come from a study of blood T cells in healthy people across ages. PCR was performed a second time for about 6 to 11 cycles using a sample-barcoded 5' primer and a J-beta primer mix. TCRdb re-derived calls from the 5' RACE reads in MiXCR, one entry per CDR3 protein. Of hundreds of thousands of distinct CDR3 sequences in the sample, about 30% were seen once.

The sample was blood. The chain is built from TRBV20-1 and TRBJ1-2; 7 nucleotides line up with TRBD1. The TCR comes from a woman over 75 in good health. The CDR3 sequence is CSARGLQGLGYGYTF. DNA for the CDR3: TGCAGTGCTAGGGGACTACAGGGGTTGGGCTATGGCTACACCTTC.